Presented here are 22 T cell receptor beta chains from one specimen sequenced in a study of blood T cell repertoires in COVID-19. The protocol was immunoSEQ multiplex PCR, while the TCRdb copy is restricted to in-frame clones and leaves out a portion. The sample yields 200,000 to 250,000 clones, approximately 80% seen once. Specimen: peripheral blood. These TCRs come from a human donor in a cohort sampled during active COVID-19.

This clone was observed a handful of times. The V and J genes are TRBV2 and TRBJ1-1; no clear D. CDR1 is SNHLY and CDR2 is FYNNEI in the germline V gene. V was pared by 7 bases and J by 0 bases, with 6 bases between. The CDR3 loop spans 12 amino acids. The CDR3, as DNA: TGTGCCAGCACTCAGATGAACACTGAAGCTTTCTTT. Encoded protein: CASTQMNTEAFF.

Comment on this clone: Germline is not matched at one junction end, which may reflect a read error. This chain connects TRBV7-9 to TRBJ2-5; the match to TRBD2 covers 7 bases. The CDR3 loop spans 13 amino acids. In germline, CDR1 is SEHNR, CDR2 FQNEAQ (reference sequence). Here the CDR3 reads CASRQIPDPSGDF. In DNA, the CDR3 is TGTGCCAGCAGACAAATTCCGGACCCCAGCGGGGACTTC. The full variable domain, completed using reference TRBV7-9 and TRBJ2-5, is DTGVSQNPRHKITKRGQNVTFRCDPISEHNRLYWYRQTLGQGPEFLTYFQNEAQLEKSRLLSDRFSAERPKGSFSTLEIQRTEQGDSAMYLCASRQIPDPSGDFGPGTRLLVL.

V and J are TRBV7-3 and TRBJ2-6; 7 nucleotides agree with TRBD1. This CDR3 spans 18 amino acids. Trimming removed 5 bases from V and 0 bases from J; junction bases left unmatched: 10. CDR1 is SGHTA and CDR2 is FQGTGA in the germline V gene. The CDR3 sequence: CASSPQGVPHSGANVLTF. The CDR3, as DNA: TGTGCCAGCAGCCCCCAGGGGGTCCCCCACTCTGGGGCCAACGTCCTGACTTTC.

The V and J genes are TRBV27 and TRBJ2-1; 10 bases line up with TRBD1. The length of the CDR3 is 15 residues. V shed 6 bases, J shed 1 base, and the junction held 3 bases outside the gene matches. CDR1 is MNHEY and CDR2 is SMNVEV in the germline V gene (reference sequence). The CDR3, as DNA: TGTGCCAGCAGGACAGGGGGCAAGTCCTACAATGAGCAGTTCTTC. This codes for CASRTGGKSYNEQFF.

To note about this clone: The germline gene is not matched at one end of the junction; a read error may be the cause. V usage is TRBV6-5 and J usage is TRBJ1-1, with D unclear. Germline-derived CDR1 and CDR2 are MNHEY and SVGAGI. The CDR3 totals 13 residues. CDR3 sequence: CASSDSLNTEAFF. The CDR3 nucleotides read TGTGCCAGCAGTGACTCCTTGAACACTGAAGCTTTCTTT.

The J gene is TRBJ1-2, the V gene TRBV6-5; TRBD1 agrees at 8 bases. The CDR3 has 11 amino acids. V lost 7 bases, J lost 8 bases, and 3 bases stayed unmatched. The germline CDR1 and CDR2 sequences are MNHEY and SVGAGI. CDR3 coding DNA: TGTGCCAGCACCGACAGGGGCGGCTACACCTTC. Translating it yields CASTDRGGYTF.

The rearrangement uses TRBV18 and TRBJ2-5, with TRBD2 matching over 7 bases. This CDR3 comprises 13 residues. From germline, CDR1 is KGHSH and CDR2 LQKENI. V dropped 6 bases and J dropped 4; count of bases not matched to a gene: 5. The CDR3 coding sequence is TGTGCCAGCTCCCTAGGGGAGGGAGAGACCCAGTACTTC. Its protein product is CASSLGEGETQYF. The entire variable domain, with the rest obtained from reference TRBV18 and TRBJ2-5, is as follows: NAGVMQNPRHLVRRRGQEARLRCSPMKGHSHVYWYRQLPEEGLKFMVYLQKENIIDESGMPKERFSAEFPKEGPSILRIQQVVRGDSAAYFCASSLGEGETQYFGPGTRLLVL.

This clone has at least ten counts. The J gene is TRBJ2-5, the V gene TRBV10-3; 7 nucleotides match TRBD1. V was clipped by 5 bases and J by 5 bases; unmatched bases: 8. The CDR3 contains 14 residues. Germline assignment: CDR1 ENHRY and CDR2 SYGVKD. This CDR3 reads CAISPRGTDETQYF. The CDR3 coding sequence is TGTGCCATCAGTCCCAGGGGGACAGATGAGACCCAGTACTTC.

This clone was counted between two and nine times. This rearrangement joins TRBV18 to TRBJ2-7; D gene unclear. V lost 3 bases, J lost 1 base, and 7 bases lay in between. Germline values: CDR1 KGHSH, CDR2 LQKENI. The CDR3 is 13 residues long. CDR3 residues: CASSPQASYEQYF. The CDR3 region has the DNA TGTGCCAGCTCACCGCAGGCGTCCTACGAGCAGTACTTC.

This chain links TRBV9 with TRBJ1-1; D not certain. The germline V and J ends were trimmed by 0 bases and 1 base, with 7 bases remaining between them. Germline CDR1 SGDLS, CDR2 YYNGEE. This CDR3 region has 14 residues. In nucleotides, the CDR3 is TGTGCCAGCAGCGTAGCGCCGGGGAACACTGAAGCTTTCTTT. This translates into CASSVAPGNTEAFF. Drawing the rest from reference TRBV9 and TRBJ1-1, the complete variable domain is DSGVTQTPKHLITATGQRVTLRCSPRSGDLSVYWYQQSLDQGLQFLIQYYNGEERAKGNILERFSAQQFPDLHSELNLSSLELGDSALYFCASSVAPGNTEAFFGQGTRLTVV.

This clone showed up many times. This rearrangement joins TRBV5-6 to TRBJ1-2; D not resolved. V was shortened by 4 bases and J by 7 bases, with 17 bases between the two germline ends. CDR3 length: 14 amino acids. Germline V gives CDR1 SGHDT, CDR2 YYEEEE. CDR3 in amino acids: CASSIDSGAAGYTF. The CDR3 coding sequence is TGTGCCAGCAGCATTGATTCAGGAGCGGCTGGCTACACCTTC.

The chain recombines TRBV19 with TRBJ1-5; weak D call: TRBD1 (6 bases). Germline assignment: CDR1 LNHDA and CDR2 SQIVND (reference sequence). Trimming took 3 bases from V and 6 from J, leaving 18 bases between them. The CDR3 has 16 amino acids. CDR3 residues: CASSIWVTGFVQPQHF. CDR3 DNA: TGTGCCAGTAGTATTTGGGTAACAGGGTTTGTTCAGCCCCAGCATTTT.

This clone was observed at least ten times. The chain combines TRBV2 with TRBJ2-7; 14 nucleotides line up with TRBD2. This CDR3 comprises 16 residues. V was clipped by 7 bases and J by 6 bases; unmatched bases: 11. Per germline, CDR1 SNHLY and CDR2 FYNNEI. The CDR3 sequence: CASKRGTSGREREQYF. CDR3 sequence (DNA): TGTGCCAGCAAGCGAGGGACTAGCGGGAGAGAACGCGAGCAGTACTTC.

CDR3 region: CASSLRDSFEPQHF. CDR3 sequence (DNA): TGTGCCAGCAGCCTCCGGGACAGCTTCGAACCCCAGCATTTT. The rearrangement joins TRBV6-5 to TRBJ1-5, with 7 bases matching TRBD1. V lost 6 bases, J lost 10 bases, and 12 bases stayed unmatched. CDR1 is MNHEY, CDR2 SVGAGI, per germline. The CDR3 length is 14 residues.

This chain links TRBV9 with TRBJ1-4; 8 positions agree with TRBD1. This CDR3 has 14 residues. The V segment lost 4 bases and the J segment 10 bases; nucleotides outside the gene matches: 9. Germline V gene sequence: CDR1 SGDLS, CDR2 YYNGEE. The CDR3: CASSPDRGEGKLFF. The CDR3 bases are TGTGCCAGCAGCCCCGACAGGGGAGAAGGAAAACTGTTTTTT.

This chain uses TRBV7-8 with TRBJ2-7; TRBD1 aligns across 10 bases. The CDR3 length is 19 residues. Germline values: CDR1 SGHVS, CDR2 FQNEAQ. V gave up 8 bases and J gave up 3 bases; unmatched junction bases: 22. The CDR3 bases are TGTGCCAGCCAGCAGCCCGGGGGCACCGGGACAGGGGTGGTCTACGAGCAGTACTTC. It encodes CASQQPGGTGTGVVYEQYF.

This rearrangement joins TRBV6-5 to TRBJ1-5; possible D gene TRBD1, 5 bases. The CDR3 sequence is 14 residues long. The V end lost 5 bases, the J end lost 1 base, and 9 bases lay between the germline ends. Germline values: CDR1 MNHEY, CDR2 SVGAGI. The CDR3 coding sequence is TGTGCCAGCAGTACGACAGTCAGCAATCAGCCCCAGCATTTT. Protein product: CASSTTVSNQPQHF.

The rearrangement joins TRBV15 to TRBJ1-5, with D perhaps matching TRBD1 (6 bases). The CDR3 extends over 15 amino acids. CDR1 LNHNV and CDR2 YYDKDF come from the germline V gene (reference sequence). Trimming removed 9 bases from V and 3 bases from J, with 18 bases in between. The DNA for the CDR3 is TGTGCCACAAGCCAGGTTACAGGGCTCAATCAGCCCCAGCATTTT. This gives the protein CATSQVTGLNQPQHF.

This clone was seen a single time. The rearrangement joins TRBV3-1 (or the pseudogene TRBV3-2) to TRBJ2-7; a possible D gene is TRBD2 (5 bases). With 4 bases removed from V and 1 base from J, the gap between germline ends came to 17 bases. Germline V lookup: CDR1 LGHDT, CDR2 YNNKEL (reference sequence). This CDR3 region has 16 residues. The CDR3 DNA follows: TGTGCCAGCAGCCTTAAACTGGACTTCGATTCCTACGAGCAGTACTTC. It translates to CASSLKLDFDSYEQYF.

J is TRBJ1-1 and V is TRBV11-1; D unclear. The CDR3 has 13 residues. V was shortened by 5 bases and J by 0 bases, with 7 bases between the two germline ends. The germline V gene encodes CDR1 SGHAT and CDR2 FQDESV (reference sequence). CDR3 protein: CASSPQLNTEAFF. CDR3 coding DNA: TGTGCCAGCAGCCCTCAGTTGAACACTGAAGCTTTCTTT.

This chain joins TRBV5-4 and TRBJ1-2, with 10 nucleotides matching TRBD1. V lost 4 bases, J lost 3 bases, and 6 bases stayed unmatched. CDR1 SGHNT and CDR2 YYREEE come from the germline V gene (reference sequence). This CDR3 region has 15 residues. Here the CDR3 DNA reads TGTGCCAGCAGCGCCCGGGACAGGGGTGACTATGGCTACACCTTC. This sequence encodes CASSARDRGDYGYTF. Supplemented by reference TRBV5-4 and TRBJ1-2, the full variable domain reads ETGVTQSPTHLIKTRGQQVTLRCSSQSGHNTVSWYQQALGQGPQFIFQYYREEENGRGNFPPRFSGLQFPNYSSELNVNALELDDSALYLCASSARDRGDYGYTFGSGTRLTVV.

This clone was seen more than once but under ten times. J is TRBJ2-2 and V is TRBV5-6, with 8 bases that match TRBD2. With V trimmed by 7 bases and J by 5 bases, 13 bases remained unmatched. Germline V gene lookup returns CDR1 SGHDT and CDR2 YYEEEE. This CDR3 contains 16 residues. The CDR3 sequence: CASATVGGAPTGELFF. The CDR3 DNA reads as TGTGCCAGCGCCACCGTCGGGGGGGCGCCTACCGGGGAGCTGTTTTTT.